What follows are 21 T cell receptor beta chains derived from one specimen sequenced in a study of T-cell reconstitution after alpha-beta-depleted transplantation in children. For TCRbeta, the library was prepared with unique molecular identifiers. TCRdb reanalysed the PCR reads using MiXCR and keeps one entry per CDR3 protein. The sample records hundreds of thousands of distinct CDR3 sequences, around 16% being singletons. The sample here was PBMCs, mostly from graft donor cells, taken 360 days after TCRalphabeta/CD19-depleted stem cell transplant. The receptors stem from a boy under three years old who had a stem cell transplant for Wiskott-Aldrich syndrome, so the T cells may come from the graft donor.

This clonotype was detected a few times. The rearrangement joins TRBV6-2 or TRBV6-3 to TRBJ1-5; 8 bases match TRBD1. The V gene's germline CDR1 is MNHEY and CDR2 SVGEGT. This CDR3 has 14 residues. J gave up 9 bases and V 5 bases, and 9 bases lay outside the gene matches. As DNA, the CDR3 is TGTGCCAGCAGTGCTGGACAGGGAATTACGCCCCAGCATTTT. Translating it yields CASSAGQGITPQHF.

This clonotype has just a few counts. V gene TRBV29-1 combines with J gene TRBJ2-2; 11 nucleotides match TRBD2. With 5 bases clipped from V and 8 bases from J, the junction kept 7 bases outside the gene matches. CDR1 is SQVTM and CDR2 is ANQGSEA in the germline V gene. The CDR3 loop spans 14 amino acids. DNA for the CDR3: TGCAGCGTTCTGGAGACTAGCGGGATTGGGGAGCTGTTTTTT. Protein: CSVLETSGIGELFF.

V and J are TRBV5-1 and TRBJ2-7; 8 positions agree with TRBD1. V shed 3 bases and J 3 bases; nucleotides not matched to a gene: 14. CDR1 SGHRS and CDR2 YFSETQ come from the germline V gene. The CDR3 consists of 17 residues. The chain's CDR3 is CASSSAPLAGTGYEQYF. DNA for the CDR3: TGCGCCAGCAGCTCCGCTCCCTTGGCAGGGACAGGCTACGAGCAGTACTTC.

V is TRBV20-1 and J is TRBJ2-7; D is undetermined. CDR1 and CDR2 from the germline V gene are DFQATT and SNEGSKA (reference sequence). The CDR3 sequence is 13 residues long. V was cut by 5 bases and J by 5 bases, with 16 bases left in between. This chain's CDR3 is CSAAFGESHEQYF. The CDR3 coding sequence is TGCAGTGCTGCATTCGGAGAGTCCCACGAGCAGTACTTC.

The V call is TRBV9, the J call TRBJ2-1, with unresolved D. V dropped 9 bases and J dropped 0 bases, with 10 bases sitting between them. CDR1 is SGDLS and CDR2 is YYNGEE in the germline V gene. The CDR3 contains 13 residues. The CDR3 sequence: CAISQGSYNEQFF. CDR3 DNA: TGTGCCATTTCACAAGGCTCCTACAATGAGCAGTTCTTC.

The rearrangement uses TRBV6-5 and TRBJ2-2; 7 positions agree with TRBD1. Germline V gene lookup returns CDR1 MNHEY and CDR2 SVGAGI. J gave up 6 bases and V 2 bases, and 12 bases lay outside the gene matches. CDR3 length: 17 residues. This CDR3 reads CASSYTALGQTSGELFF. CDR3 bases: TGTGCCAGCAGTTACACGGCCCTGGGACAGACATCCGGGGAGCTGTTTTTT.

Only a few counts were recorded for this clonotype. The chain has TRBV5-1 and TRBJ2-2, with 9 bases identical to TRBD1. CDR1 and CDR2 (germline): SGHRS, YFSETQ. Trimming removed 0 bases from V and 6 bases from J; junction bases left unmatched: 6. The CDR3 contains 16 residues. The CDR3 DNA reads TGCGCCAGCAGCTTGGTCGGGACAGGGACCGCCGGGGAGCTGTTTTTT. It translates to CASSLVGTGTAGELFF.

The V gene is TRBV20-1, the J gene TRBJ2-7; TRBD2 is a possible D gene (6 bases). The germline V gene has CDR1 DFQATT and CDR2 SNEGSKA (reference sequence). The V end was cut by 0 bases, the J end by 0 bases, with 12 bases between. The CDR3 runs 15 residues. CDR3 loop: CSARDRGISSYEQYF. The CDR3 DNA reads TGCAGTGCTAGAGATCGCGGGATAAGCTCCTACGAGCAGTACTTC.

V usage is TRBV5-1 and J usage is TRBJ2-7; 8 bases line up with TRBD1. With V trimmed by 1 base and J by 3 bases, 6 bases remained unmatched. Germline V gives CDR1 SGHRS, CDR2 YFSETQ. The CDR3 runs to 15 residues. The CDR3 DNA reads as TGCGCCAGCAGCTTGACCGCAGGGGGCAGCTACGAGCAGTACTTC. Translation gives CASSLTAGGSYEQYF.

The rearrangement links TRBV10-3 to TRBJ1-6, with D hard to call. This CDR3 is built from 13 residues. The V gene's germline CDR1 is ENHRY and CDR2 SYGVKD. V lost 4 bases to trimming and J lost 7 bases, with 8 bases between them. The CDR3 DNA sequence: TGTGCCATCAGTGCGGACCAAAATTCACCCCTCCACTTT. Its protein product is CAISADQNSPLHF.

This clonotype has more than one count but fewer than ten. In nucleotides, the CDR3 is TGTGCCACCAGCAGAGATCATGGTATCTATGGCTACACCTTC. Protein product: CATSRDHGIYGYTF. This chain uses TRBV15 with TRBJ1-2, with no clear D. V lost 0 bases and J lost 4, with 9 bases in between. The CDR3 runs to 14 residues. Germline V lookup: CDR1 LNHNV, CDR2 YYDKDF (reference sequence).

The CDR3 region has the DNA TGTGCCAGCAGCTCTTCTAGCGGGGGGTGGGAGACCCAGTACTTC. This sequence encodes CASSSSSGGWETQYF. V usage is TRBV7-2 and J usage is TRBJ2-5; 11 nucleotides match TRBD2. From germline, CDR1 is SGHTA and CDR2 FQGNSA. The trim removed 4 bases at V and 5 bases at J, leaving 6 bases unmatched. This CDR3 region has 15 residues.

This clonotype turned up a few times. CDR3 nucleotides: TGTGCCAGCAGTTTAGGGGCAGGATGGGAAAAACTGTTTTTT. Amino acids: CASSLGAGWEKLFF. The chain links TRBV12-3 or TRBV12-4 to TRBJ1-4; D unresolved. The V and J ends lost 1 base and 8 bases respectively, with 11 bases between them. The CDR3 covers 14 residues.

This clonotype was seen only a few times. V usage is TRBV7-2 and J usage is TRBJ2-7; possibly TRBD1 or TRBD2 for D (5 bases each). Trimming removed 5 bases at V and 3 bases at J, with 8 bases between. CDR3 length: 12 amino acids. Germline-derived CDR1 and CDR2 are SGHTA and FQGNSA. The chain's CDR3 is CASSEGYYEQYF. The CDR3, as DNA: TGTGCCAGCAGCGAGGGGTACTACGAGCAGTACTTC.

Only a few counts were recorded for this clonotype. The chain employs TRBV20-1 and TRBJ2-7; D gene ambiguous. The CDR3 spans 11 residues. Germline assignment: CDR1 DFQATT and CDR2 SNEGSKA (reference sequence). Trimming took off 0 bases at V and 6 bases at J, with 6 bases between the two ends. The CDR3 protein is CSARDGIEQYF. DNA of the CDR3: TGCAGTGCTAGAGATGGGATCGAGCAGTACTTC.

This sequence joins TRBV5-1 and TRBJ2-3, with D unresolved. CDR1 SGHRS and CDR2 YFSETQ come from the germline V gene. This CDR3 spans 13 amino acids. V lost 6 bases and J lost 3, with 11 bases in between. DNA for the CDR3: TGCGCCAGCAAGGTTGGCTTTACAGATACGCAGTATTTT. This gives the protein CASKVGFTDTQYF.

This rearrangement joins TRBV20-1 to TRBJ2-2; the D call may be TRBD1 or TRBD2 (5 bases each). This CDR3 has 13 amino acids. Germline V lookup: CDR1 DFQATT, CDR2 SNEGSKA (reference sequence). V shed 6 bases and J shed 0 bases, with 8 bases lying between them. CDR3 DNA sequence: TGCAGTGCCTGGGACCCGAACACCGGGGAGCTGTTTTTT. It codes for CSAWDPNTGELFF.

V is TRBV12-3 or TRBV12-4 and J is TRBJ2-5; 9 bases map to TRBD2. This CDR3 has 13 residues. J was trimmed by 4 bases and V by 6 bases; bases with no gene match: 3. The CDR3 DNA reads TGTGCCAGCAGGGTAGCGGGAGTAGAGACCCAGTACTTC. Amino acids: CASRVAGVETQYF.

The genes are TRBV24-1 and TRBJ2-5, with 7 bases identical to TRBD1. The trim removed 4 bases at V and 5 bases at J, leaving 9 bases unmatched. The germline V gene has CDR1 KGHDR and CDR2 SFDVKD. The CDR3 length is 15 residues. DNA for the CDR3: TGTGCCACCAGTGACCCTAACAGGGGACGGGAGACCCAGTACTTC. It translates to CATSDPNRGRETQYF.

This chain joins TRBV6-4 and TRBJ2-3; 11 bases are shared with TRBD2. The CDR3 has 16 residues. CDR1 is MRHNA, CDR2 SNTAGT, per germline. The J segment lost 2 bases and the V segment lost 4 bases, leaving 5 bases of the junction unmatched. The CDR3 loop reads CASSARLAGTTDTQYF. In DNA form, the CDR3 reads TGTGCCAGCAGTGCCCGACTAGCGGGAACCACAGATACGCAGTATTTT.

At least ten counts were recorded for this clonotype. The chain combines TRBV7-9 with TRBJ1-1; D gene ambiguous. The CDR3 loop spans 15 amino acids. Trimming cost V 1 base and J 11 bases, with 20 bases left between them. Germline V gene sequence: CDR1 SEHNR, CDR2 FQNEAQ (reference sequence). CDR3 sequence (DNA): TGTGCCAGCAGCTTAGGTGGGTTTGAGGTACCCACGGCTTTCTTT. As protein: CASSLGGFEVPTAFF.